The clone carrying this T cell receptor beta chain was detected once. The antigen is undetermined. The record originates from a study of post-analysis software for immune sequencing data. The study, taken as a whole, reports: Controls had lower frequencies than patients of five or six TRBV segments, which included TRBV5-6, TRBV5-1 and TRBV20-1.

Presence of unique molecular identifiers characterized the TCR beta cDNA libraries. Starting from about 0.94 to 9.7 million T cells, the study yielded about half a million cDNA molecules. TCRdb ran MiXCR on the PCR reads and lists one entry per CDR3 protein. The sample consists of hundreds of thousands of distinct CDR3 sequences, around 64% of them appearing once. The germline CDR1 and CDR2 sequences are SQVTM and ANQGSEA. There are 17 residues in the CDR3. Trimming removed 3 bases at V and 3 bases at J, with 18 bases between. The chain couples TRBV29-1 to TRBJ2-6; D may correspond to TRBD1 or TRBD2 (6 bases each). This TCR derives from a girl aged 2-10 years with multiple sclerosis. The sample comprised blood. The CDR3 is CSVEKQGGVGGANVLTF. CDR3 sequence (DNA): TGCAGCGTTGAGAAACAGGGAGGTGTAGGTGGGGCCAACGTCCTGACTTTC.